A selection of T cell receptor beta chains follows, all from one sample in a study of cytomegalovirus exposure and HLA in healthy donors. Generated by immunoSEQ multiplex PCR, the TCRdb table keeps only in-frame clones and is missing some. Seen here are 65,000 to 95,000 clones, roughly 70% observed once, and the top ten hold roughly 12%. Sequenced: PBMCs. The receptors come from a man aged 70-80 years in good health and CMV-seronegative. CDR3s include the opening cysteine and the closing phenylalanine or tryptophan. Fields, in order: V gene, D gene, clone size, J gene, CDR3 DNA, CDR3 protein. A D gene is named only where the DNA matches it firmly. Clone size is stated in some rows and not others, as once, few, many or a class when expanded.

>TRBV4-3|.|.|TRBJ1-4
TGCGCCAGCAGCCAAGATCGGCGGAGCCCAACTAATGAAAAACTGTTTTTT
CASSQDRRSPTNEKLFF
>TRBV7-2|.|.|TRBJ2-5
TGTGCCAGCAGCCGAGATAACGGAGAGACCCAGTACTTC
CASSRDNGETQYF
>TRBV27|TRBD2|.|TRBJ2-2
TGTGCCAGCAGTCACTACGTAAGGGGGGTAGCGGGAGATATCGGGGAGCTGTTTTTT
CASSHYVRGVAGDIGELFF
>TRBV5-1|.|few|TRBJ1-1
TGCGCCAGCGGACCGACAGGATTGAACACTGAAGCTTTCTTT
CASGPTGLNTEAFF
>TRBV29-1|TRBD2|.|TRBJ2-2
TGCAGCGCCCGAACCGGGACTAGCGTAACCGGGGAGCTGTTTTTT
CSARTGTSVTGELFF
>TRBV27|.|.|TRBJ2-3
TGTGCCAGCAGCCCCGCACACCGCACAGATACGCAGTATTTT
CASSPAHRTDTQYF
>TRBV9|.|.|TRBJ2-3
TGTGCCAGCAGCGTAGCGGGAAGCACAGATACGCAGTATTTT
CASSVAGSTDTQYF
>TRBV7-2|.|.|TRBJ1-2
TGTGCCAGCAGGGCAGACCTGCGGGATGGCTACACCTTC
CASRADLRDGYTF
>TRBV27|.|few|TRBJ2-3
TGTGCCAGCAGTTTAGGTGCGGAGCTAACAGATACGCAGTATTTT
CASSLGAELTDTQYF
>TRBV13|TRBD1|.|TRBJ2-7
TGTGCCAGCAGCTTATCTACAGGGGGCCACGAGCAGTACTTC
CASSLSTGGHEQYF